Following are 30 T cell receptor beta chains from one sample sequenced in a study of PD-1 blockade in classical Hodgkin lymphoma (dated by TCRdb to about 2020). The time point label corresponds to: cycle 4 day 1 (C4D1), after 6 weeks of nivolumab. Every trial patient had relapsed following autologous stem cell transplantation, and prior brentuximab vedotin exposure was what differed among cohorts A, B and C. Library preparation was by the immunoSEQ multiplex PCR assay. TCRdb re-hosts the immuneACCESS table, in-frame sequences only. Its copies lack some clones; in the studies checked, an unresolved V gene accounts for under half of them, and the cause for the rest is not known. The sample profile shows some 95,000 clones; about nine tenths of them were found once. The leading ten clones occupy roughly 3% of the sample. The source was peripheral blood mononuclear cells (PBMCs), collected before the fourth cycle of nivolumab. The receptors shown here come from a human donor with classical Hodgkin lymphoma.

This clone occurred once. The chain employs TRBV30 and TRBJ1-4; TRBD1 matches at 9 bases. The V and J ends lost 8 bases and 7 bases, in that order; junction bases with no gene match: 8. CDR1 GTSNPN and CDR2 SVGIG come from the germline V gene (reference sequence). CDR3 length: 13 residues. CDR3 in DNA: TGTGCCCGCGGACGACAGGGGGGTGAAAAACTGTTTTTT. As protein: CARGRQGGEKLFF.

The CDR3 DNA sequence: TGTGCCATGCCGACAGGGGAGGGCTACGAGCAGTACTTC. It specifies CAMPTGEGYEQYF. The rearrangement links TRBV21-1 to TRBJ2-7; the listed D gene, TRBD1, was not tested against the DNA. TRBV21-1 is listed as a pseudogene. The CDR3 contains 13 residues.

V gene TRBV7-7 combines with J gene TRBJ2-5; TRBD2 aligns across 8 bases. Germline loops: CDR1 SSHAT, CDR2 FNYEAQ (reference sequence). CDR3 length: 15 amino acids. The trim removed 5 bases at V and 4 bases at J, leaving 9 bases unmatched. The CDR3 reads CASSPTGGALETQYF. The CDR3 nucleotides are TGTGCCAGCAGCCCGACCGGGGGGGCCCTAGAGACCCAGTACTTC.

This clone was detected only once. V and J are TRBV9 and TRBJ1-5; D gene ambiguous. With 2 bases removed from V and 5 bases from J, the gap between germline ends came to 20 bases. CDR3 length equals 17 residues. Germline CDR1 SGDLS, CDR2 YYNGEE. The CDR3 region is CASSVIDGDEVDQPQHF. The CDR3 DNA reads TGTGCCAGCAGCGTCATAGATGGGGATGAGGTGGATCAGCCCCAGCATTTT.

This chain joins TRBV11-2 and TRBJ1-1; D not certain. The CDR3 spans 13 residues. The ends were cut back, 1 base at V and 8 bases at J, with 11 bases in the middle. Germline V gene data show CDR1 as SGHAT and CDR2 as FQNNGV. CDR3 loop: CASSLAPFREAFF. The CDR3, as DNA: TGTGCCAGCAGCTTAGCTCCGTTTAGAGAAGCTTTCTTT.

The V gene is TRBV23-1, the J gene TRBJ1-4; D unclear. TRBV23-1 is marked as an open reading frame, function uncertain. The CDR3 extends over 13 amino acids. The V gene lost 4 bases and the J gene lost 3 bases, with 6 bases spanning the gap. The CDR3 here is CASSRGSNEKLFF. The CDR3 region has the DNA TGCGCCAGCAGTCGAGGTTCTAATGAAAAACTGTTTTTT.

The CDR3 protein is CASNRQSDSPLHF. The CDR3 nucleotides read TGTGCCAGCAATCGACAGTCGGATTCACCCCTCCACTTT. This sequence joins TRBV6-5 and TRBJ1-6; tentatively, D is TRBD1 (5 bases). This CDR3 comprises 13 residues. V shed 7 bases and J shed 8 bases, with 12 bases lying between them. CDR1 is MNHEY and CDR2 is SVGAGI in the germline V gene.

CDR3 loop: CASSYAGSSDEQYF. As DNA, the CDR3 is TGTGCCAGCAGTTATGCGGGGAGTTCCGACGAGCAGTACTTC. The chain couples TRBV6-5 to TRBJ2-7, with a tentative D call TRBD2 (6 bases). V dropped 3 bases and J dropped 5 bases, with 14 bases sitting between them. Germline CDR1 and CDR2: MNHEY and SVGAGI. This CDR3 spans 14 amino acids.

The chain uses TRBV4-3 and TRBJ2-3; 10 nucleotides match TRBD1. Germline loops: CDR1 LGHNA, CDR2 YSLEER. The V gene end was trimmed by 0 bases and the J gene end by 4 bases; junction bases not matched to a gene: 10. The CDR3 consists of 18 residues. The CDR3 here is CASSQDLVGQGLADTQYF. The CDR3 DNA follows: TGCGCCAGCAGCCAAGATCTTGTGGGACAGGGGCTTGCAGATACGCAGTATTTT.

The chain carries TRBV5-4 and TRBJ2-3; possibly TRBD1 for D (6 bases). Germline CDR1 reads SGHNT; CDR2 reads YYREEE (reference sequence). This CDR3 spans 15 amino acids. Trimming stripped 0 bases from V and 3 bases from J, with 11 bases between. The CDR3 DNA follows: TGTGCCAGCAGCTTGGAGTGGGGGCCTACAGATACGCAGTATTTT. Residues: CASSLEWGPTDTQYF. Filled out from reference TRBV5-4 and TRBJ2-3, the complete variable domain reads ETGVTQSPTHLIKTRGQQVTLRCSSQSGHNTVSWYQQALGQGPQFIFQYYREEENGRGNFPPRFSGLQFPNYSSELNVNALELDDSALYLCASSLEWGPTDTQYFGPGTRLTVL.

The CDR3 reads CASSLASYMNTEAFF. The CDR3 DNA sequence: TGTGCCAGCAGCTTGGCCTCGTATATGAACACTGAAGCTTTCTTT. The chain links TRBV5-5 to TRBJ1-1; D gene ambiguous. The CDR3 length is 15 residues. The V gene lost 0 bases and the J gene lost 0 bases, with 9 bases spanning the gap. Per germline, CDR1 SGHKS and CDR2 YYEKEE (reference sequence).

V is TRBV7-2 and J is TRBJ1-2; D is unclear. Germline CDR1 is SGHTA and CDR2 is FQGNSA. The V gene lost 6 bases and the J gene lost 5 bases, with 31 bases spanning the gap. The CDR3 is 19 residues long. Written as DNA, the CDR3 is TGTGCCAGCAGACAAGACCCCGTCAGGTCCAATATCCTTCGGTATGGCTACACCTTC. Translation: CASRQDPVRSNILRYGYTF. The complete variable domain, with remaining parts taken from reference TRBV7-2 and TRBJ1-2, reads GAGVSQSPSNKVTEKGKDVELRCDPISGHTALYWYRQSLGQGLEFLIYFQGNSAPDKSGLPSDRFSAERTGGSVSTLTIQRTQQEDSAVYLCASRQDPVRSNILRYGYTFGSGTRLTVV.

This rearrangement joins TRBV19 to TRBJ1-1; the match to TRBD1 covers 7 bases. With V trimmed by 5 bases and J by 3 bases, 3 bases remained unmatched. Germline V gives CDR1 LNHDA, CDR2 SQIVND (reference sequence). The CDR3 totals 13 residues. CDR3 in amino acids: CASSFTGDTEAFF. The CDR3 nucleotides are TGTGCCAGTAGTTTCACAGGGGACACTGAAGCTTTCTTT.

CDR3 loop: CASSMATTYNEQFF. In DNA form, the CDR3 reads TGTGCCAGTAGTATGGCTACCACCTACAATGAGCAGTTCTTC. This chain links TRBV19 with TRBJ2-1; D not resolved. The CDR3 has 14 amino acids. The germline gives CDR1 LNHDA, CDR2 SQIVND (reference sequence). V dropped 3 bases and J dropped 2 bases, with 8 bases sitting between them.

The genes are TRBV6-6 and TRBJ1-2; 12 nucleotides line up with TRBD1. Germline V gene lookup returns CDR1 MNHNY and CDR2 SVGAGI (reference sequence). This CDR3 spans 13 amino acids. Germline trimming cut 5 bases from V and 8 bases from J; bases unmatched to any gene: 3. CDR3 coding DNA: TGTGCCAGCAGTCCCGGGACAGGGGGCGGCTACACCTTC. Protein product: CASSPGTGGGYTF.

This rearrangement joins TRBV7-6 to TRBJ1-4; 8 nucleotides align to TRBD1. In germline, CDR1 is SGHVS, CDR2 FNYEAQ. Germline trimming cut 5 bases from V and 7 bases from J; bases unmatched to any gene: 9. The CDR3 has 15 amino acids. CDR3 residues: CASSPRTGQSEKLFF. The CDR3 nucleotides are TGTGCCAGCAGCCCTAGGACAGGGCAGTCTGAAAAACTGTTTTTT.

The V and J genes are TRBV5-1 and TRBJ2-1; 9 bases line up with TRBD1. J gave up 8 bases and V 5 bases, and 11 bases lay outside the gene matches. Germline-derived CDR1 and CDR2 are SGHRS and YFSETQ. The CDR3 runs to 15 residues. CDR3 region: CASSYLQGASYEQFF. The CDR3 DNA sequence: TGCGCCAGCAGTTATCTACAGGGGGCGTCCTATGAGCAGTTCTTC.

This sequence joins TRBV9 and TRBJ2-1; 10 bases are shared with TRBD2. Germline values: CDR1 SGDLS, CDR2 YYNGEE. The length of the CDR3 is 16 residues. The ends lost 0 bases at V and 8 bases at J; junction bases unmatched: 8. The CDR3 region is CASSVEDSGGRDEQFF. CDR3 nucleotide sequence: TGTGCCAGCAGCGTAGAGGATAGCGGGGGGCGGGATGAGCAGTTCTTC.

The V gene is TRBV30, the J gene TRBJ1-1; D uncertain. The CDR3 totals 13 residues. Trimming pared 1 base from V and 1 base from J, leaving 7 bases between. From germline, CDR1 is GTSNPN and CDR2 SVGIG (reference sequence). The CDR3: CAWSGGGNTEAFF. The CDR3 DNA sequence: TGTGCCTGGAGTGGTGGAGGGAACACTGAAGCTTTCTTT. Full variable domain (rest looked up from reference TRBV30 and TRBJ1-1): SQTIHQWPATLVQPVGSPLSLECTVEGTSNPNLYWYRQAAGRGLQLLFYSVGIGQISSEVPQNLSASRPQDRQFILSSKKLLLSDSGFYLCAWSGGGNTEAFFGQGTRLTVV.

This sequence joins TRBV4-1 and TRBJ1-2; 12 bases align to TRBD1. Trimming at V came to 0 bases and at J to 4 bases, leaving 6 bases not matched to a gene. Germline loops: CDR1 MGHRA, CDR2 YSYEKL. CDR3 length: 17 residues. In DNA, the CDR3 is TGCGCCAGCAGCCAAGAAGCTTTGGGACAGGGGGCCTATGGCTACACCTTC. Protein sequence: CASSQEALGQGAYGYTF.

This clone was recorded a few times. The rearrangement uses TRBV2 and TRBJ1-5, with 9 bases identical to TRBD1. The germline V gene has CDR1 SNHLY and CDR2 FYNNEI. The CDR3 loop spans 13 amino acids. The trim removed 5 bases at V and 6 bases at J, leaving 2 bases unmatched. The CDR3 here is CASSPGQGQPQHF. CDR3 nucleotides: TGTGCCAGCAGTCCGGGACAGGGTCAGCCCCAGCATTTT.

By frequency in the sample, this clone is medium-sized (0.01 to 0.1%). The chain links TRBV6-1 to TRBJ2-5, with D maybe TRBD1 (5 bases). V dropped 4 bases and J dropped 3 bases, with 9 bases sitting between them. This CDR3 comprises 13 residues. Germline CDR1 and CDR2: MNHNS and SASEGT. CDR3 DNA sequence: TGTGCCAGCAGTGCCCAGGGTGAAGAGACCCAGTACTTC. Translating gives CASSAQGEETQYF.

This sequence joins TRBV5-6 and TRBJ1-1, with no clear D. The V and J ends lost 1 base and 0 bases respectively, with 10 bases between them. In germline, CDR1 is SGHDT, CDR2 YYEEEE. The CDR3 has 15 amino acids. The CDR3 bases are TGTGCCAGCAGCTTGCTGAGGGCCCTGAACACTGAAGCTTTCTTT. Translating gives CASSLLRALNTEAFF.

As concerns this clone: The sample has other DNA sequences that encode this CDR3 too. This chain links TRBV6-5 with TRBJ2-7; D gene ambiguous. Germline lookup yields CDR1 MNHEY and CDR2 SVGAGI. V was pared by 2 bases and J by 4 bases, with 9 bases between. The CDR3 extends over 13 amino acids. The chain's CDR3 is CASSYLSPYEQYF. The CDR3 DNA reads TGTGCCAGCAGTTACCTCAGCCCATACGAGCAGTACTTC.

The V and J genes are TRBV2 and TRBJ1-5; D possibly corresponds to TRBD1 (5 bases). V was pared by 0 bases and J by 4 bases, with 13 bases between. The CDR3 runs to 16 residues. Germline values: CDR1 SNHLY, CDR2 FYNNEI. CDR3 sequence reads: CASSEAPGGRNQPQHF. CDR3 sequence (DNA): TGTGCCAGCAGTGAAGCCCCCGGGGGGAGGAATCAGCCCCAGCATTTT.

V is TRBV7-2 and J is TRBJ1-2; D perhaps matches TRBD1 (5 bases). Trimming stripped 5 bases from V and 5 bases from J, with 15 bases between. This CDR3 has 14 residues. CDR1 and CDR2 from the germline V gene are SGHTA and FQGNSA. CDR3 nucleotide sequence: TGTGCCAGCAGCCCGCGGGGGGATTCGTATGGCTACACCTTC. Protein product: CASSPRGDSYGYTF.

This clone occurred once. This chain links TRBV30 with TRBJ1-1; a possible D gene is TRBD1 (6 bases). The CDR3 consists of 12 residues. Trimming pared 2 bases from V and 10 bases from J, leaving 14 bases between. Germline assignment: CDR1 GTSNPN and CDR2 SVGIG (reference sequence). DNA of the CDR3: TGTGCCTGGAGTCCGAACGGGGGCACAGCTTTCTTT. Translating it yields CAWSPNGGTAFF.

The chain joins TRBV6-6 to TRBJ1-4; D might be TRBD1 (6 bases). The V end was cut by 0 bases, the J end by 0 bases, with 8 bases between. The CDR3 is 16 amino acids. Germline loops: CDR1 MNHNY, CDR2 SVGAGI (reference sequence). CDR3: CASSYSGHPTNEKLFF. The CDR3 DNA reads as TGTGCCAGCAGTTACTCGGGACACCCAACTAATGAAAAACTGTTTTTT.

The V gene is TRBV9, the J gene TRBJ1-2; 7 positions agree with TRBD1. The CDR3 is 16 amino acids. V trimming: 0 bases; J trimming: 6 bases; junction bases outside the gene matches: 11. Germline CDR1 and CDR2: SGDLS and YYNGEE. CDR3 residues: CASSVAGPGGRNGYTF. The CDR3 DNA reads TGTGCCAGCAGCGTAGCTGGGCCAGGGGGAAGGAATGGCTACACCTTC.

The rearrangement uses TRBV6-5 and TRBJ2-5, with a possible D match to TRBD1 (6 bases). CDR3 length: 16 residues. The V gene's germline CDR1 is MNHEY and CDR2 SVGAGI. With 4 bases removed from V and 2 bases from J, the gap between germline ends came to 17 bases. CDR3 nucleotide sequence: TGTGCCAGCAGTTCAGACCCAACAGGGCGTCAAGAGACCCAGTACTTC. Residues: CASSSDPTGRQETQYF.